Listed below are T cell receptor beta chains from one sample, sequenced in a study of OX40 agonist ivuxolimab in advanced cancers. Profiled with immunoSEQ multiplex PCR; TCRdb holds only in-frame clones, not every one. The sample has 60,000 to 70,000 clones; over 75% are singletons. The material was CD4+ or CD8+ T cells sorted from blood, obtained in a trial of the OX40 agonist ivuxolimab. The source of these receptors is an adult with an advanced solid tumor such as melanoma, head and neck, liver or kidney cancer. Each CDR3 is given with its conserved first and last residue. A D gene is named only where the DNA matches it firmly. Clone size, where shown, is once, few, many, or a class for clones that have expanded.

abundance: NA
len: 12
j_gene: TRBJ2-5
d_gene: NA
v_gene: TRBV11-2
CDR3nt: TGTGCCAGCAGCTTAGGGCGGGAGACCCAGTACTTC
CDR3aa: CASSLGRETQYF

abundance: NA
len: 13
j_gene: TRBJ2-3
d_gene: NA
v_gene: TRBV6-4
CDR3nt: TGTGCCAGCAGCCAGACCCTCACAGATACGCAGTATTTT
CDR3aa: CASSQTLTDTQYF

abundance: NA
len: 12
j_gene: TRBJ2-1
d_gene: NA
v_gene: TRBV5-6
CDR3nt: TGTGCCCGCAGTTTAGAGCGGATAGGGCAGTTCTTC
CDR3aa: CARSLERIGQFF

abundance: NA
len: 17
j_gene: TRBJ2-1
d_gene: TRBD2
v_gene: TRBV11-2
CDR3nt: TGTGCCAGCAGCCGGAGAGTAGTGGGCGGGAGGGCCGGGGAGCAGTTCTTC
CDR3aa: CASSRRVVGGRAGEQFF

abundance: NA
len: 16
j_gene: TRBJ1-1
d_gene: TRBD1
v_gene: TRBV5-1
CDR3nt: TGCGCCAGCAGTCCCGGGACAGCAAAATTTACCACTGAAGCTTTCTTT
CDR3aa: CASSPGTAKFTTEAFF

abundance: NA
len: 11
j_gene: TRBJ2-7
d_gene: NA
v_gene: TRBV15
CDR3nt: TGTGCCACCAGCAAAGGGAACGAGCAGTACTTC
CDR3aa: CATSKGNEQYF

abundance: NA
len: 12
j_gene: TRBJ2-7
d_gene: NA
v_gene: TRBV21-1
CDR3nt: TGTGCCAGCAGCAGACTACGGTACGAGCAGTACTTC
CDR3aa: CASSRLRYEQYF

abundance: NA
len: 12
j_gene: TRBJ2-7
d_gene: NA
v_gene: TRBV11-3
CDR3nt: TGTGCCAGCAGCTTTGGGGTCGGCGAGCAGTACTTC
CDR3aa: CASSFGVGEQYF

abundance: NA
len: 15
j_gene: TRBJ1-2
d_gene: TRBD1
v_gene: TRBV6-5
CDR3nt: TGTGCCAGCACCGACCGACAGGGTGGATTATATGGCTACACCTTC
CDR3aa: CASTDRQGGLYGYTF

abundance: NA
len: 14
j_gene: TRBJ2-3
d_gene: NA
v_gene: TRBV5-1
CDR3nt: TGCGCCAGCAGCTTTGCGGGTAGCACAGATACGCAGTATTTT
CDR3aa: CASSFAGSTDTQYF

abundance: NA
len: 13
j_gene: TRBJ2-1
d_gene: NA
v_gene: TRBV28
CDR3nt: TGTGCCAGTCTGGAGGGCCGGAGGGATGAGCAGTTCTTC
CDR3aa: CASLEGRRDEQFF

abundance: NA
len: 13
j_gene: TRBJ2-1
d_gene: NA
v_gene: TRBV10-3
CDR3nt: TGTGCCATCAGCCTAAAGAGGAGTAATGAGCAGTTCTTC
CDR3aa: CAISLKRSNEQFF

abundance: NA
len: 14
j_gene: TRBJ1-1
d_gene: NA
v_gene: TRBV4-1
CDR3nt: TGCGCCAGCAGCCAAGATCGCGGGGTGTCTGAAGCTTTCTTT
CDR3aa: CASSQDRGVSEAFF

abundance: NA
len: 13
j_gene: TRBJ2-7
d_gene: NA
v_gene: TRBV5-1
CDR3nt: TGCGCCAGCAGCTTGGACCCGAAGGGCGAGCAGTACTTC
CDR3aa: CASSLDPKGEQYF

abundance: few
len: 15
j_gene: TRBJ2-5
d_gene: TRBD2
v_gene: TRBV19
CDR3nt: TGTGCCAGTAGTAACCCGACTAGCGGGCAAGAGACCCAGTACTTC
CDR3aa: CASSNPTSGQETQYF

abundance: NA
len: 14
j_gene: TRBJ2-2
d_gene: NA
v_gene: TRBV19
CDR3nt: TGTGCCAGTAGTGTGACAGCGAACACCGGGGAGCTGTTTTTT
CDR3aa: CASSVTANTGELFF

abundance: NA
len: 16
j_gene: TRBJ1-5
d_gene: NA
v_gene: TRBV19
CDR3nt: TGTGCCAGTAGTATCAAGGTGGGGTATAGCAATCAGCCCCAGCATTTT
CDR3aa: CASSIKVGYSNQPQHF

abundance: NA
len: 16
j_gene: TRBJ2-1
d_gene: TRBD2
v_gene: TRBV6-5
CDR3nt: TGTGCCAGCAGTTACTCGGGCCTAGCGGGCTACAATGAGCAGTTCTTC
CDR3aa: CASSYSGLAGYNEQFF

abundance: NA
len: 14
j_gene: TRBJ2-3
d_gene: NA
v_gene: TRBV19
CDR3nt: TGTGCCAGTAGTATTGGAGGGTTTGCAGATACGCAGTATTTT
CDR3aa: CASSIGGFADTQYF